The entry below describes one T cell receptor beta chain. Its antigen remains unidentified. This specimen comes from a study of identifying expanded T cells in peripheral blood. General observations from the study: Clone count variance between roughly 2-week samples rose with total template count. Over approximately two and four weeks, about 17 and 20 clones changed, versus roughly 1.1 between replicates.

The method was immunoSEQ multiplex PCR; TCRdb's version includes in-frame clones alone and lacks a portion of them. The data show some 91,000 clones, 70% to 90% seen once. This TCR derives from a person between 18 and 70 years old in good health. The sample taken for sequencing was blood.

CDR3 DNA: TGTGCCAGCAGCTTGAAACGGAGCCCCACCGGGGAGCTGTTTTTT. Translation gives CASSLKRSPTGELFF. The chain carries TRBV5-4 and TRBJ2-2, with D unresolved. V lost 1 base to trimming and J lost 4 bases, with 11 bases between them. This CDR3 comprises 15 residues. CDR1 SGHNT and CDR2 YYREEE come from the germline V gene (reference sequence).